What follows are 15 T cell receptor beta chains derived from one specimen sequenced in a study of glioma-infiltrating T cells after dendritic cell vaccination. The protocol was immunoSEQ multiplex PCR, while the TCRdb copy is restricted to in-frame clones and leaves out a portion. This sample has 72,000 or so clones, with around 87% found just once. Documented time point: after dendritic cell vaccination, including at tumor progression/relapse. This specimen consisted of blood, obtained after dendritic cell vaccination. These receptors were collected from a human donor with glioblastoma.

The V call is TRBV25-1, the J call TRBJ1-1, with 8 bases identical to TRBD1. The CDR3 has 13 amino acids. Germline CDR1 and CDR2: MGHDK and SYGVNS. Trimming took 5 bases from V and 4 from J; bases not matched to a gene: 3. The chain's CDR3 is CASSPTGVTEAFF. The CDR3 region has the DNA TGTGCCAGCAGTCCGACAGGGGTCACTGAAGCTTTCTTT.

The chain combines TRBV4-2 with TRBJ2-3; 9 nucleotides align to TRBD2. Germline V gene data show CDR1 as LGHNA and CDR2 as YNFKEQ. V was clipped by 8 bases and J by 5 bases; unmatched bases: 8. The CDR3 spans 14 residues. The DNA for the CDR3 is TGTGCCAGCGGAGTAGCGGGGGCGGGAGATACGCAGTATTTT. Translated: CASGVAGAGDTQYF.

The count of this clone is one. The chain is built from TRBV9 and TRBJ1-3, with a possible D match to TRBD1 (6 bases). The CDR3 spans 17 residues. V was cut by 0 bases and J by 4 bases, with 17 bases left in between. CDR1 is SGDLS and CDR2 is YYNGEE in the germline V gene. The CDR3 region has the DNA TGTGCCAGCAGCGTAGATGCGGGGGCGCTAGGCGGAAACACCATATATTTT. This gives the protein CASSVDAGALGGNTIYF.

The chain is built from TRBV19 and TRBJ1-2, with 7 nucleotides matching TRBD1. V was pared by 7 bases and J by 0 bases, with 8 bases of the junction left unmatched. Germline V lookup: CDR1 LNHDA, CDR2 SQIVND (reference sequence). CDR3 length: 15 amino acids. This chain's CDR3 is CASTLFDRANYGYTF. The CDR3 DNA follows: TGTGCCAGTACCCTATTTGACAGGGCTAACTATGGCTACACCTTC.

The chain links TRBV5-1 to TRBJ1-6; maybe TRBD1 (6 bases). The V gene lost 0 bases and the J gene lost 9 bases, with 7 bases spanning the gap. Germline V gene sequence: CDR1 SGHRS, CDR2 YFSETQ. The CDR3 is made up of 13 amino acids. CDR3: CASSLDRASPLHF. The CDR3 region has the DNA TGCGCCAGCAGCTTGGACAGGGCTTCACCCCTCCACTTT.

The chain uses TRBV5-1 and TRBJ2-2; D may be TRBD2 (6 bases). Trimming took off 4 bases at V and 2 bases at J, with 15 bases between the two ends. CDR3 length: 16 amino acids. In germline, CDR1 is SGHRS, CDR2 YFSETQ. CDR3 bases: TGCGCCAGCAGCACCTTCGGGAGCCGAAACACCGGGGAGCTGTTTTTT. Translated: CASSTFGSRNTGELFF.

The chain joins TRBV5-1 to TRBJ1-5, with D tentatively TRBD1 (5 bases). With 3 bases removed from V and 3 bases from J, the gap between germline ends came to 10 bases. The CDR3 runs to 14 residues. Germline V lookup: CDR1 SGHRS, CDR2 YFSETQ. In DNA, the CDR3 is TGCGCCAGCAGCTGGGGCGGGGCCAATCAGCCCCAGCATTTT. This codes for CASSWGGANQPQHF.

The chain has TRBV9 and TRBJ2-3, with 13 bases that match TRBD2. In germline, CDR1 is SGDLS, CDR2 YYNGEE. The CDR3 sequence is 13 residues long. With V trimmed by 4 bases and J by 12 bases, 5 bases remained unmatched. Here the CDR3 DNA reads TGTGCCAGCAGCCTCGGACTAGCGGGGGAACAGTATTTT. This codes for CASSLGLAGEQYF.

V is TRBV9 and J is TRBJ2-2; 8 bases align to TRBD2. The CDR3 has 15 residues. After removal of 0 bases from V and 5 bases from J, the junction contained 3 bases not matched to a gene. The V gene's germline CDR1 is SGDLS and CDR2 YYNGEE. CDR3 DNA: TGTGCCAGCAGCGTAGTCGCGGGGGGTACCGGGGAGCTGTTTTTT. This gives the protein CASSVVAGGTGELFF. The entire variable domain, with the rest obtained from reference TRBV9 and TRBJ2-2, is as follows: DSGVTQTPKHLITATGQRVTLRCSPRSGDLSVYWYQQSLDQGLQFLIQYYNGEERAKGNILERFSAQQFPDLHSELNLSSLELGDSALYFCASSVVAGGTGELFFGEGSRLTVL.

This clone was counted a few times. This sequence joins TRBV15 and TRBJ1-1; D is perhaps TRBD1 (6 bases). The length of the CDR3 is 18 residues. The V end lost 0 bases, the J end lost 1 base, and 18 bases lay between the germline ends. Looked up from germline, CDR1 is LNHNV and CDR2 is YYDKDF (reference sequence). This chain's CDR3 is CATSRDQAGDYWNTEAFF. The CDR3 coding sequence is TGTGCCACCAGCAGAGATCAGGCAGGGGATTATTGGAACACTGAAGCTTTCTTT.

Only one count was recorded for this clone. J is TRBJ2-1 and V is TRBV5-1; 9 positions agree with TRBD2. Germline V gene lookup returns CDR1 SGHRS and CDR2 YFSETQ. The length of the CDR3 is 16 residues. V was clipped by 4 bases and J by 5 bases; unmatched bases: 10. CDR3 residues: CASSPEIAGVDNEQFF. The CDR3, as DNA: TGCGCCAGCAGCCCGGAAATAGCGGGAGTCGACAATGAGCAGTTCTTC.

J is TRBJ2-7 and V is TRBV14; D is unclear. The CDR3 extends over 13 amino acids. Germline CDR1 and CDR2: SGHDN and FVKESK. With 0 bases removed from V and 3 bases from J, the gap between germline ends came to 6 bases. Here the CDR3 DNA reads TGTGCCAGCAGCCAAGATCCGGGCTACGAGCAGTACTTC. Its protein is CASSQDPGYEQYF.

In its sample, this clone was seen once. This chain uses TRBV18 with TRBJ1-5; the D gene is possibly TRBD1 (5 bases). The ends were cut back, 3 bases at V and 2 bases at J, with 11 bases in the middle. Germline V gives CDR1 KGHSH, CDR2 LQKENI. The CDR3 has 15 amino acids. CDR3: CASSPGRVGNQPQHF. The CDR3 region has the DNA TGTGCCAGCTCACCGGGCAGGGTTGGCAATCAGCCCCAGCATTTT. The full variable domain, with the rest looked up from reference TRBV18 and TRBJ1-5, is NAGVMQNPRHLVRRRGQEARLRCSPMKGHSHVYWYRQLPEEGLKFMVYLQKENIIDESGMPKERFSAEFPKEGPSILRIQQVVRGDSAAYFCASSPGRVGNQPQHFGDGTRLSIL.

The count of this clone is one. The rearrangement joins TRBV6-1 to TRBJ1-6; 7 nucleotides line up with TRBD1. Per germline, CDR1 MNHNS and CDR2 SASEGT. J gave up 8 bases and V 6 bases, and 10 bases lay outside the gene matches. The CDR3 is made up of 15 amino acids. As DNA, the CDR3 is TGTGCCAGCAGCCTATGGACAGGCGGCGATTCACCCCTCCACTTT. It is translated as CASSLWTGGDSPLHF.

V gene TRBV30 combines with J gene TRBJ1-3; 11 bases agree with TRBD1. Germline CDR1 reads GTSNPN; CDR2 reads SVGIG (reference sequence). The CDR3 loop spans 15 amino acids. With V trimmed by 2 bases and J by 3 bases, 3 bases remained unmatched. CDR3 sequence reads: CAWSRDRGSGNTIYF. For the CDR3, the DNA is TGTGCCTGGAGTCGGGACAGGGGGAGTGGAAACACCATATATTTT.